A single sample is the source of the 10 T cell receptor beta chains below, sequenced in a study of T cell responses to AZD1222 COVID-19 vaccine. The repertoire was sequenced with immunoSEQ multiplex PCR; TCRdb's copy has only in-frame clones and lacks some. Of 40,000 to 55,000 clones detected, about 86% appear once; the ten largest clones hold around 6.5%. Sequenced here: peripheral blood, sampled 28 days after the second AZD1222 dose. The source of these receptors is an adult who received the AZD1222 COVID-19 vaccine.

V usage is TRBV21-1 and J usage is TRBJ1-1; no DNA check was done on the table's D call, TRBD1. TRBV21-1 is listed as a pseudogene. CDR3 length: 14 amino acids. CDR3 DNA sequence: TGTGCCAGCAGCAATGGGGACATGAACACTGAAGCTTTCTTT. The encoded protein is CASSNGDMNTEAFF.

The chain carries TRBV27 and TRBJ2-7; D is ambiguous. Trimming stripped 2 bases from V and 0 bases from J, with 8 bases between. Germline CDR1 reads MNHEY; CDR2 reads SMNVEV (reference sequence). This CDR3 contains 14 residues. The CDR3 DNA reads as TGTGCCAGCAGTTTAGGGCAGAGCTCCTACGAGCAGTACTTC. Residues: CASSLGQSSYEQYF.

The chain employs TRBV21-1 and TRBJ1-6. TRBV21-1 is listed as a pseudogene. The CDR3 is 18 residues long. CDR3 in amino acids: CASSETYRGGGSNSPLHF. DNA of the CDR3: TGTGCCAGCAGCGAAACTTATAGAGGCGGGGGTTCGAATTCACCCCTCCACTTT.

The V gene is TRBV19, the J gene TRBJ1-5; perhaps TRBD1 as D (5 bases). Germline V gives CDR1 LNHDA, CDR2 SQIVND (reference sequence). The CDR3 runs to 17 residues. With 7 bases removed from V and 3 bases from J, the gap between germline ends came to 22 bases. The CDR3 protein is CASIPSRQGGDNQPQHF. The CDR3 DNA follows: TGTGCCAGTATCCCGAGTCGGCAGGGTGGGGACAATCAGCCCCAGCATTTT.

This sequence joins TRBV28 and TRBJ2-1, with 10 bases matching TRBD2. The germline gives CDR1 MDHEN, CDR2 SYDVKM. The J segment lost 6 bases and the V segment lost 6 bases, leaving 8 bases of the junction unmatched. This CDR3 contains 15 residues. CDR3 coding DNA: TGTGCCAGCAGCCCCCTAGCGGGAGTCTCCAATGAGCAGTTCTTC. This codes for CASSPLAGVSNEQFF.

This rearrangement joins TRBV5-5 to TRBJ1-5; TRBD1 agrees at 8 bases. The length of the CDR3 is 14 residues. The germline V gene encodes CDR1 SGHKS and CDR2 YYEKEE (reference sequence). J lost 4 bases, V lost 4 bases, and 4 bases had no gene match. This CDR3 is CASSNGQGNQPQHF. The DNA of the CDR3 is TGTGCCAGCAGCAACGGACAGGGTAATCAGCCCCAGCATTTT.

This rearrangement joins TRBV2 to TRBJ1-1; D unclear. Germline lookup yields CDR1 SNHLY and CDR2 FYNNEI. Trimming left V 0 bases short and J 0 bases short, with 11 bases between. CDR3 length equals 16 residues. DNA for the CDR3: TGTGCCAGCAGTGAAGCAGGCAGCCACATGAACACTGAAGCTTTCTTT. It translates to CASSEAGSHMNTEAFF.

The rearrangement joins TRBV11-3 to TRBJ2-3; D call uncertain. This CDR3 has 16 residues. V was shortened by 1 base and J by 0 bases, with 11 bases between the two germline ends. Germline CDR1 is SGHNT and CDR2 is YENEEA. The CDR3 protein is CASSLGVSSSTDTQYF. The CDR3 DNA sequence: TGTGCCAGCAGCTTAGGCGTATCCTCTAGCACAGATACGCAGTATTTT. Full variable domain (missing parts from reference TRBV11-3 and TRBJ2-3): EAGVVQSPRYKIIEKKQPVAFWCNPISGHNTLYWYLQNLGQGPELLIRYENEEAVDDSQLPKDRFSAERLKGVDSTLKIQPAELGDSAVYLCASSLGVSSSTDTQYFGPGTRLTVL.

V is TRBV2 and J is TRBJ2-2, with TRBD2 matching 13 bases. The CDR3 extends over 17 amino acids. Germline V gene lookup returns CDR1 SNHLY and CDR2 FYNNEI. J was trimmed by 7 bases and V by 2 bases; bases with no gene match: 7. CDR3 protein: CASSEWVTSGGYGELFF. The CDR3 coding sequence is TGTGCCAGCAGTGAATGGGTGACTAGCGGGGGGTACGGGGAGCTGTTTTTT.

This clone occurred once. The chain recombines TRBV18 with TRBJ1-1; 8 nucleotides align to TRBD1. Germline CDR1 is KGHSH and CDR2 is LQKENI. The CDR3 spans 14 residues. After removal of 0 bases from V and 10 bases from J, the junction contained 7 bases not matched to a gene. CDR3 nucleotide sequence: TGTGCCAGCTCACCACCGGAAGACAGGGGACGAGCTTTCTTT. Its protein product is CASSPPEDRGRAFF.